This TCR beta chain was observed in a study of PD-L1 blockade in urothelial cancer. Turning to the study itself: Males with urothelial cancer arising in the bladder constituted about 90% of the roughly 30 patients. Once treatment had started, blood was analyzed at 3 weeks (second dose) and again at 6 weeks.

In each PCR, synthetic TCR analog templates were spiked in. Data came from immunoSEQ multiplex PCR; TCRdb stores just in-frame clones and leaves some out. This table holds 50,000 or so clones, around 84% found once. Germline assignment: CDR1 SGHRS and CDR2 YFSETQ. This CDR3 contains 16 residues. Between the trimmed V and J ends, which lost 4 bases and 7 bases, there was a span of 21 bases. The time point here: pretreatment peripheral blood. Each patient gave between 1 and 8 samples of peripheral blood mononuclear cells, which were collected pretreatment and during treatment. This rearrangement joins TRBV5-1 to TRBJ2-4; maybe TRBD2 (6 bases). The specimen was PBMCs, collected around atezolizumab (anti-PD-L1) treatment. The source of this sequence is a man in his sixties with urothelial cancer. The CDR3 loop is CASSASGAGVANIQYF. The CDR3 coding sequence is TGCGCCAGCAGCGCGTCCGGAGCGGGCGTAGCTAACATTCAGTACTTC.